This T cell receptor (beta chain) was found in a study of shared clonotypes between healthy human individuals. Turning to the study itself: A couple of female and a few male donors aged 18 to 49 were enrolled.

Deep was the level at which the assay was run. Every immunoSEQ plate was one replicate of a subset's evenly spread DNA. As originally analysed: As immunoSEQ supplied junction-only sequences (without quality scores), filtering differed. Some clones are missing from TCRdb's copy, which holds only in-frame ones; the method was immunoSEQ multiplex PCR. D and trimming were read from the DNA, whereas the V and J calls and clone size are those reported in that table. Of 660,000 or so clones listed, roughly 95% are singletons. This clone was seen only once. Per the germline V gene, CDR1 is MGHDK and CDR2 is SYGVNS. CDR3 length equals 15 residues. V lost 5 bases to trimming and J lost 8 bases; unmatched junction nucleotides: 8. It was CD45RO-negative cells, positively selected for CCR7, that made up naive CD8 cells, with terminally differentiated effector memory CD45RA+ cells excluded.

The chain uses TRBV25-1 and TRBJ2-2; 10 nucleotides agree with TRBD2. This clonotype was sampled from a woman in her 30s in good health. The sample comprised naive CD8+ T cells sorted from blood. CDR3 bases: TGTGCCAGCAGTCCCCCTAGCGGGAGATGGGGGGAGCTGTTTTTT. Amino acid sequence: CASSPPSGRWGELFF.